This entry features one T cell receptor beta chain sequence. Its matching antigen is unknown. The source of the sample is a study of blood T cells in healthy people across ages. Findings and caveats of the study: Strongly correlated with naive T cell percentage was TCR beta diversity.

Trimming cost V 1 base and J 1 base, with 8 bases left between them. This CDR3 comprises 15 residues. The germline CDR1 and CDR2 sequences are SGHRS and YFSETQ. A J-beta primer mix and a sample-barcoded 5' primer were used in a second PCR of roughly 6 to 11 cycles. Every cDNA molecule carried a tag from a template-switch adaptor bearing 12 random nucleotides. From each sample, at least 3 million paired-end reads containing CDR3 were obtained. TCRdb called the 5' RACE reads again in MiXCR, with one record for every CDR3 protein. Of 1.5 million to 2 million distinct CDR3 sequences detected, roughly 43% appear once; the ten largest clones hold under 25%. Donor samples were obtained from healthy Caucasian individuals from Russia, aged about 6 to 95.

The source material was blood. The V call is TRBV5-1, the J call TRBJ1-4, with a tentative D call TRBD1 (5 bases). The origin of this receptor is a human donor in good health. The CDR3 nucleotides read TGCGCCAGCAGCTTGAACAGGATAACTAATGAAAAACTGTTTTTT. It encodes CASSLNRITNEKLFF.